The next 11 T cell receptor beta chains were all read from a single sample in a study of blood T cell repertoires in COVID-19. The method was immunoSEQ multiplex PCR; TCRdb's version includes in-frame clones alone and lacks a portion of them. The sample holds about 300,000 clones; approximately 91% are singletons and the top ten take 2.2%. Input material: peripheral blood. The receptors derive from a woman between 25 and 40 years old with COVID-19, enrolled during active disease.

The chain has TRBV28 and TRBJ2-7, with TRBD1 identical over 7 bases. Germline lookup yields CDR1 MDHEN and CDR2 SYDVKM. The V segment lost 5 bases and the J segment 4 bases; nucleotides outside the gene matches: 8. The length of the CDR3 is 14 residues. The CDR3: CASSPGQILYEQYF. In DNA, the CDR3 is TGTGCCAGCAGTCCGGGACAGATTTTGTACGAGCAGTACTTC.

V usage is TRBV2 and J usage is TRBJ1-6; 7 nucleotides agree with TRBD1. This CDR3 is 15 amino acids long. V gave up 5 bases and J gave up 10 bases; unmatched junction bases: 11. Germline CDR1 is SNHLY and CDR2 is FYNNEI. The CDR3 loop is CASSPRETGTSPLHF. For the CDR3, the DNA is TGTGCCAGCAGTCCCAGGGAGACAGGGACGTCACCCCTCCACTTT.

As concerns this clone: Distinct nucleotide sequences in the sample also encode this CDR3. The chain carries TRBV9 and TRBJ2-1; D is possibly TRBD2 (5 bases). Trimming shortened V by 2 bases and J by 0 bases, and 9 bases separated the two germline ends. Per germline, CDR1 SGDLS and CDR2 YYNGEE. The length of the CDR3 is 15 residues. In DNA, the CDR3 is TGTGCCAGCAGCGTCAGTGGGAGCTCCTACAATGAGCAGTTCTTC. This encodes CASSVSGSSYNEQFF.

The chain recombines TRBV5-1 with TRBJ2-2; 7 bases are shared with TRBD1. This CDR3 comprises 16 residues. Trimming removed 3 bases from V and 1 base from J; junction bases left unmatched: 6. CDR1 and CDR2 from the germline V gene are SGHRS and YFSETQ. The DNA of the CDR3 is TGCGCCAGCAGCTATACCGGGACAGAGAACACCGGGGAGCTGTTTTTT. Amino acids: CASSYTGTENTGELFF.

The chain recombines TRBV5-5 with TRBJ1-2; D ambiguous. This CDR3 comprises 14 residues. Germline CDR1 SGHKS, CDR2 YYEKEE (reference sequence). Deletions cut 2 bases from V and 0 bases from J, with 8 bases between. CDR3 loop: CASSFDGANYGYTF. The CDR3 DNA reads TGTGCCAGCAGCTTTGACGGAGCTAACTATGGCTACACCTTC.

The rearrangement links TRBV6-2 or TRBV6-3 to TRBJ2-1, with D perhaps matching TRBD2 (6 bases). The CDR3 length is 15 residues. Looked up from germline, CDR1 is MNHEY and CDR2 is SVGEGT. The V gene lost 5 bases and the J gene lost 1 base, with 12 bases spanning the gap. CDR3 sequence (DNA): TGTGCCAGCAGTGGAGGGACGACGTCCTACAATGAGCAGTTCTTC. Its translation is CASSGGTTSYNEQFF.

The chain combines TRBV30 with TRBJ2-1; weak D call: TRBD2 (6 bases). V lost 4 bases and J lost 10, with 26 bases in between. This CDR3 region has 16 residues. Germline CDR1 is GTSNPN and CDR2 is SVGIG (reference sequence). CDR3 region: CAWIELGRTAGGEQFF. DNA of the CDR3: TGTGCCTGGATCGAGCTTGGGAGAACCGCCGGGGGAGAGCAGTTCTTC.

The gene calls are TRBV4-1 and TRBJ2-7; TRBD2 agrees at 9 bases. Germline V lookup: CDR1 MGHRA, CDR2 YSYEKL. V was pared by 0 bases and J by 3 bases, with 3 bases of the junction left unmatched. The CDR3 has 15 amino acids. The CDR3 region has the DNA TGCGCCAGCAGCCAAGAACCTAGCGGGATCTACGAGCAGTACTTC. Translation gives CASSQEPSGIYEQYF.

A note on this clone: One end of the junction varies from germline; a read error may be responsible. This sequence joins TRBV19 and TRBJ1-1, with D maybe TRBD1 (5 bases). Germline CDR1 reads LNHDA; CDR2 reads SQIVND (reference sequence). CDR3 length equals 13 residues. CDR3 DNA sequence: TGTGCCAGTAGGATAGGACAGAACACTGAAGCTTTCTTT. As protein: CASRIGQNTEAFF. The full variable domain, rest sourced from reference TRBV19 and TRBJ1-1, is DGGITQSPKYLFRKEGQNVTLSCEQNLNHDAMYWYRQDPGQGLRLIYYSQIVNDFQKGDIAEGYSVSREKKESFPLTVTSAQKNPTAFYLCASRIGQNTEAFFGQGTRLTVV.

The chain carries TRBV3-1 (or the pseudogene TRBV3-2) and TRBJ1-2, with a possible D match to TRBD1 (6 bases). Trimming stripped 1 base from V and 3 bases from J, with 6 bases between. Germline V gene lookup returns CDR1 LGHDT and CDR2 YNNKEL (reference sequence). This CDR3 region has 13 residues. CDR3 in DNA: TGTGCCAGCAGCCAAGGGGGGCACTATGGCTACACCTTC. It codes for CASSQGGHYGYTF.

This clone was detected a few times. The genes are TRBV7-2 and TRBJ1-4; D remains ambiguous. Looked up from germline, CDR1 is SGHTA and CDR2 is FQGNSA. The CDR3 sequence is 13 residues long. Between the trimmed V and J ends, which lost 1 base and 5 bases, there was a span of 5 bases. The CDR3 loop reads CASSLVGNEKLFF. The CDR3 nucleotides are TGTGCCAGCAGCTTAGTCGGGAATGAAAAACTGTTTTTT.